The present T cell receptor (beta chain) was sequenced within a study of regulatory T cells in long-lasting Graves disease. Study-level points and caveats: Persistent Graves' patients had lower TCR diversity than newly diagnosed ones. Among persistent patients, a larger number of public clonotypes were shared (about 3,000) than among newly diagnosed patients (more than 850). The analysis examined peripheral blood only and excluded thyroid tissue.

In its sample, this clonotype was seen many times. The target antigen is unknown. The time point was: newly diagnosed GD, antithyroid drugs for less than 3 months. The TCR library used RNA extracted from PBMCs. Arm-PCR with iRepertoire HTBI primers amplified the CDR3 regions for these TCR beta libraries. TCRdb called the multiplex PCR reads again in MiXCR, with one record for every CDR3 protein. This table holds about 430,000 distinct CDR3 sequences, about 15% found once. Per the germline V gene, CDR1 is LGHDT and CDR2 is YNNKEL (reference sequence). The CDR3 is made up of 16 amino acids. V trimming: 3 bases; J trimming: 8 bases; junction bases outside the gene matches: 12. The sample was also linked to a second study, of T cells in Graves' hyperthyroidism and ophthalmopathy. That source adds: In making diagnoses, clinical symptoms, serum thyroxine and TRAb, thyroid ultrasound and orbital computed tomography were all used.

The V call is TRBV3-1, the J call TRBJ2-1, with TRBD2 matching 8 bases. This material consisted of peripheral blood mononuclear cells (PBMCs), taken at new diagnosis, from a patient treated with antithyroid drugs. The receptor comes from a woman in her thirties or forties with Graves disease. CDR3 DNA: TGTGCCAGCAGCCATCAGGCCGGGAGGGCCAGCGATGAGCAGTTCTTC. It translates to CASSHQAGRASDEQFF.